Listed here are 2 T cell receptor beta chains from one sample, sequenced in a study of cytomegalovirus exposure and HLA in healthy donors (dated by TCRdb to 2016 to 2017). Library prep was done by the immunoSEQ multiplex PCR assay. For the multiplex PCR, a mixture combining 60 forward primers for TCR Vbeta segments and 13 reverse primers for TCR Jbeta segments was used. TCRdb carries this immuneACCESS record with in-frame sequences only. Its versions omit some clonotypes, under half of them owing to an unresolved V gene in the studies checked, with the rest unexplained. The sample records about 150,000 clones, approximately 83% of which are singletons. The biggest ten clones account for 2.5% to 3.5% of the sample. The sample taken for sequencing was PBMCs. These TCRs come from a male donor in good health and CMV-seronegative.

The CDR3 nucleotides read TGTGCCAGCAGCGCACAGGGGTTCTCACCCCTCCACTTT. Encoded protein: CASSAQGFSPLHF. The J gene is TRBJ1-6, the V gene TRBV7-9, with 7 positions matching TRBD1. The CDR3 is 13 amino acids. V shed 5 bases, J shed 10 bases, and the junction held 5 bases outside the gene matches. Per germline, CDR1 SEHNR and CDR2 FQNEAQ (reference sequence).

V and J are TRBV7-9 and TRBJ1-2; TRBD1 is a possible D gene (6 bases). Germline V gene sequence: CDR1 SEHNR, CDR2 FQNEAQ (reference sequence). The germline V and J ends were trimmed by 4 bases and 5 bases, with 11 bases remaining between them. CDR3 length: 13 amino acids. The CDR3 here is CASSSGEGYGYTF. In DNA, the CDR3 is TGTGCCAGCAGCTCAGGGGAGGGATATGGCTACACCTTC. Using reference TRBV7-9 and TRBJ1-2 for the parts outside the CDR3, the full variable domain is DTGVSQNPRHKITKRGQNVTFRCDPISEHNRLYWYRQTLGQGPEFLTYFQNEAQLEKSRLLSDRFSAERPKGSFSTLEIQRTEQGDSAMYLCASSSGEGYGYTFGSGTRLTVV.